This TCR beta chain was documented in a study of identifying expanded T cells in peripheral blood. Clones were sequenced by immunoSEQ multiplex PCR, and TCRdb holds only the in-frame ones, with some missing. The data hold 120,000 or so clones, with about four fifths observed a single time. Germline CDR1 and CDR2: SGHAT and FQNNGV. V gave up 5 bases and J gave up 8 bases; unmatched junction bases: 19. This CDR3 comprises 17 residues. This chain connects TRBV11-2 to TRBJ2-7; 9 nucleotides match TRBD1. This TCR came from a person between 18 and 75 years old in good health. Input material: blood. The DNA of the CDR3 is TGTGCCAGCAGCCCTTCGGGACAGGGCATGGGGCCCCCCAAGCAGTACTTC. It is translated as CASSPSGQGMGPPKQYF. The full variable domain, with the rest looked up from reference TRBV11-2 and TRBJ2-7, is EAGVAQSPRYKIIEKRQSVAFWCNPISGHATLYWYQQILGQGPKLLIQFQNNGVVDDSQLPKDRFSAERLKGVDSTLKIQPAKLEDSAVYLCASSPSGQGMGPPKQYFGPGTRLTVT.